Sequencing of this TCR beta chain was carried out in a study of regulatory T cells in long-lasting Graves disease. Germline CDR1 is SGHTA and CDR2 is FQGTGA. V lost 4 bases and J lost 5, with 15 bases in between. The CDR3 consists of 15 residues. The time point denotes: newly diagnosed GD, antithyroid drugs for less than 3 months. Making the TCR library involved RNA that had been extracted from PBMCs. This clonotype was counted ten times or more. To make TCR beta libraries, researchers used iRepertoire HTBI primers and Arm-PCR of CDR3 regions. TCRdb re-called the multiplex PCR reads with MiXCR, one entry per CDR3 protein. The data show around 500,000 distinct CDR3 sequences, approximately 13% seen once. Separately, the same data were catalogued under a study of T cells in Graves' hyperthyroidism and ophthalmopathy. As that study records: TCR CDR3 regions were first amplified by RT-PCR with HTBI primers. Blood also carried most thyroid clonotypes expanded above 0.001.

The source material was peripheral blood mononuclear cells (PBMCs), sampled at new diagnosis, from a patient treated with antithyroid drugs. The gene calls are TRBV7-3 and TRBJ2-1; D is perhaps TRBD2 (6 bases). This clonotype originated in a man aged 25-45 years with Graves disease. The CDR3 loop is CASSYVGGADNEQFF. The CDR3 region has the DNA TGTGCCAGCAGCTACGTCGGAGGGGCTGACAATGAGCAGTTCTTC.